This T cell receptor beta chain is from a study of OX40 agonist ivuxolimab in advanced cancers. For the study at large: The dose-escalation cohort had hepatocellular carcinoma, melanoma, renal cell or head and neck cancer.

TCRdb's table, derived via immunoSEQ multiplex PCR, lists solely in-frame clones and lacks some. The sample lists around 70,000 clones, roughly four fifths occurring once. Per germline, CDR1 SEHNR and CDR2 FQNEAQ (reference sequence). V lost 6 bases, J lost 5 bases, and 7 bases lay in between. The CDR3 is 11 amino acids. The clonotype originates from an adult with an advanced solid tumor such as melanoma, head and neck, liver or kidney cancer. J is TRBJ1-1 and V is TRBV7-9, with D unresolved. The specimen was CD4+ or CD8+ T cells sorted from blood, collected in a trial of the OX40 agonist ivuxolimab. The CDR3 protein is CASRTATEAFF. CDR3 nucleotide sequence: TGTGCCAGCAGGACTGCAACTGAAGCTTTCTTT.